This T cell receptor beta chain originates from a study of type 1 regulatory T cells. The overall study: An in vitro protocol generated T-allo10, a Tr1-enriched, alloantigen-specific CD4 T cell product.

T-allo10 cells from the graft donor were described as anergic, host-alloantigen-specific, and alloantigen-specific suppressors. A single record per CDR3 protein comes from TCRdb applying MiXCR to the reads. This repertoire shows around 69,000 distinct CDR3 sequences, approximately 64% found once; its top ten account for 7.6%. On this clonotype itself: Its antigen remains unidentified.

Germline V lookup: CDR1 SGHAT, CDR2 FQNNGV. The junction had 12 bases not matched to a gene; V was cut back by 5 bases and J by 6 bases. This CDR3 spans 15 amino acids. What was sequenced was cultured T cells, either the whole culture or a sorted T cell fraction (not recorded which). Regarding subset: Tr1-enriched cell product generated in vitro against host alloantigens. The sequence derives from a human donor in good health. The chain employs TRBV11-2 and TRBJ2-7; 8 bases line up with TRBD2. The chain's CDR3 is CASSPGERGRREQYF. CDR3 nucleotides: TGTGCCAGCAGCCCAGGAGAGCGGGGGCGACGCGAGCAGTACTTC.